Reported below is one T cell receptor (beta chain). The antigen is unknown. The junction departs from germline at one end; a sequencing error may be responsible. The lymph nodes were axillary draining lymph nodes from breast cancer patients. This record comes from a study of breast tumors, draining lymph nodes, adjacent tissues. The CDR3 length is 12 residues. Looked up from germline, CDR1 is SGHTA and CDR2 is FQGNSA. Overall study results and limits: Tumor TCR diversity was below lymph nodes but above nontumor tissue. The data were judged consistent with most tumor T cells coming from lymph node and expanding in tumor. Data only fit, rather than demonstrated, lymph node origin of most tumor T cells.

From the multiplex PCR reads, TCRdb called clonotypes with MiXCR, one entry per CDR3 protein. The table lists some 100,000 distinct CDR3 sequences, approximately 21% of them singletons. Sequenced material: axillary lymph node tissue. The TCR was taken from a female donor with breast cancer. Some clones in this sample may be carry-over from other donors' samples. The chain combines TRBV7-2 with TRBJ2-3; D ambiguous. CDR3 bases: TGTGCCGGCAGCCGACTCACAGATACGCAGTATTTT. Amino acid sequence: CAGSRLTDTQYF.